Below are 19 T cell receptor beta chains sequenced from a single sample in a study of T cell responses to AZD1222 COVID-19 vaccine. The assay was immunoSEQ multiplex PCR, and TCRdb's table has in-frame clones only and misses some. Among tens of thousands of clones, 90% were seen once, and the ten largest hold around 3%. The specimen was peripheral blood, collected on day 0 of AZD1222 vaccination. Receptors originate from an adult in good health.

The rearrangement joins TRBV28 to TRBJ2-6, with D perhaps given as TRBD1 or TRBD2 (5 bases each). The CDR3 length is 16 residues. Trimming shortened V by 7 bases and J by 0 bases, and 13 bases separated the two germline ends. Germline values: CDR1 MDHEN, CDR2 SYDVKM. The CDR3 sequence: CASTTGPDSGANVLTF. The CDR3 DNA reads TGTGCCAGCACTACGGGACCCGACTCTGGGGCCAACGTCCTGACTTTC.

The chain has TRBV5-1 and TRBJ2-3; 10 positions match TRBD2. Unmatched junction bases numbered 4, after V lost 2 bases and J lost 1 base. Germline CDR1 and CDR2: SGHRS and YFSETQ. The CDR3 is 16 residues long. The CDR3 DNA reads as TGCGCCAGCAGCTTTCTAGCGGGGGCCGGCACAGATACGCAGTATTTT. Protein product: CASSFLAGAGTDTQYF. Drawing the rest from reference TRBV5-1 and TRBJ2-3, the complete variable domain is KAGVTQTPRYLIKTRGQQVTLSCSPISGHRSVSWYQQTPGQGLQFLFEYFSETQRNKGNFPGRFSGRQFSNSRSEMNVSTLELGDSALYLCASSFLAGAGTDTQYFGPGTRLTVL.

The gene calls are TRBV19 and TRBJ1-1; 7 bases fit TRBD1. CDR1 is LNHDA, CDR2 SQIVND, per germline (reference sequence). The CDR3 is 14 amino acids. The ends lost 7 bases at V and 6 bases at J; junction bases unmatched: 11. CDR3 bases: TGTGCCAGTAATGTGGGGCAGGGGGTTTCTGAAGCTTTCTTT. Its protein product is CASNVGQGVSEAFF.

The chain uses TRBV18 and TRBJ2-7; TRBD1 matches at 8 bases. The V segment lost 0 bases and the J segment 6 bases; nucleotides outside the gene matches: 7. The CDR3 has 15 amino acids. Germline-derived CDR1 and CDR2 are KGHSH and LQKENI. This chain's CDR3 is CASSPPSQGAGEQYF. As DNA, the CDR3 is TGTGCCAGCTCACCACCGAGCCAGGGGGCGGGCGAGCAGTACTTC.

V is TRBV29-1 and J is TRBJ1-2; no clear D gene. This CDR3 comprises 11 residues. Germline V gives CDR1 SQVTM, CDR2 ANQGSEA. Trimming took 2 bases from V and 4 from J, leaving 5 bases between them. Written as DNA, the CDR3 is TGCAGCGTTGAAAAGGTCTATGGCTACACCTTC. It is translated as CSVEKVYGYTF.

This clone occurred once. This chain connects TRBV18 to TRBJ1-5; a possible D gene is TRBD1 (6 bases). CDR1 and CDR2 from the germline V gene are KGHSH and LQKENI. CDR3 length: 15 residues. Between the trimmed V and J ends, which lost 3 bases and 2 bases, there was a span of 11 bases. CDR3 amino acids: CASSPGSGGNQPQHF. In DNA form, the CDR3 reads TGTGCCAGCTCACCGGGCTCAGGGGGCAATCAGCCCCAGCATTTT.

J is TRBJ2-1 and V is TRBV29-1; TRBD2 matches at 9 bases. V shed 4 bases and J 9 bases; nucleotides not matched to a gene: 7. Germline lookup yields CDR1 SQVTM and CDR2 ANQGSEA. The CDR3 extends over 13 amino acids. The CDR3 DNA sequence: TGCAGCGTTGGGTTAGCGGGAGTTACTGAGCAGTTCTTC. Translating gives CSVGLAGVTEQFF.

The chain uses TRBV28 and TRBJ1-2; D remains ambiguous. The CDR3 sequence is 13 residues long. CDR1 is MDHEN, CDR2 SYDVKM, per germline. V lost 2 bases to trimming and J lost 4 bases, with 8 bases between them. The DNA for the CDR3 is TGTGCCAGCAGTTTAAAGCAGCCCTATGGCTACACCTTC. Translated: CASSLKQPYGYTF.

This clone has a single count. The V call is TRBV6-6, the J call TRBJ1-6; no firm D call. V lost 5 bases and J lost 7, with 6 bases in between. The CDR3 is made up of 12 amino acids. The germline gives CDR1 MNHNY, CDR2 SVGAGI (reference sequence). CDR3 loop: CASSHDNSPLHF. CDR3 bases: TGTGCCAGCAGTCACGACAATTCACCCCTCCACTTT.

The rearrangement uses TRBV10-3 and TRBJ2-2; TRBD2 is a possible D gene (6 bases). This CDR3 has 17 residues. In germline, CDR1 is ENHRY, CDR2 SYGVKD. Trimming cost V 3 bases and J 0 bases, with 14 bases left between them. The CDR3 bases are TGTGCCATCAGTGAACCAGCTAGCGCCTCGAACACCGGGGAGCTGTTTTTT. Translated, it gives CAISEPASASNTGELFF.

The chain combines TRBV19 with TRBJ1-5; tentative D call: TRBD1 (6 bases). The germline V gene encodes CDR1 LNHDA and CDR2 SQIVND (reference sequence). The CDR3 is made up of 14 amino acids. Trimming left V 5 bases short and J 6 bases short, with 14 bases between. The CDR3 nucleotides read TGTGCCAGTAGTCCCCGGGGGGCTGCTCAGCCCCAGCATTTT. This encodes CASSPRGAAQPQHF.

J is TRBJ2-7 and V is TRBV13; 9 nucleotides align to TRBD1. CDR1 PRHDT and CDR2 FYEKMQ come from the germline V gene (reference sequence). This CDR3 is built from 16 residues. With 4 bases clipped from V and 3 bases from J, the junction kept 10 bases outside the gene matches. CDR3 loop: CASSSLGQGRRYEQYF. The CDR3 nucleotides read TGTGCCAGCAGCTCCCTTGGACAGGGGAGACGCTACGAGCAGTACTTC.

The sample holds one count of this clone. The sample holds other DNA sequences that translate to the same CDR3. The chain uses TRBV7-3 and TRBJ1-1; D is unclear. CDR1 and CDR2 from the germline V gene are SGHTA and FQGTGA. V was clipped by 3 bases and J by 2 bases, with 7 bases between them. This CDR3 has 13 amino acids. The CDR3 DNA reads TGTGCCAGCAGCTTTGGAAAAAACACTGAAGCTTTCTTT. Translated: CASSFGKNTEAFF.

This chain links TRBV28 with TRBJ1-1, with TRBD1 identical over 10 bases. After removal of 5 bases from V and 6 bases from J, the junction contained 0 bases not matched to a gene. The CDR3 has 12 residues. Per the germline V gene, CDR1 is MDHEN and CDR2 is SYDVKM. This chain's CDR3 is CASSDRGPEAFF. CDR3 DNA: TGTGCCAGCAGTGACAGGGGGCCTGAAGCTTTCTTT.

V gene TRBV19 combines with J gene TRBJ2-7; D possibly corresponds to TRBD2 (5 bases). V was shortened by 0 bases and J by 5 bases, with 17 bases between the two germline ends. The CDR3 is made up of 16 amino acids. Germline assignment: CDR1 LNHDA and CDR2 SQIVND (reference sequence). The DNA for the CDR3 is TGTGCCAGTAGTATAGATTCGCCGGGGAAGCTCGACGAGCAGTACTTC. Translation: CASSIDSPGKLDEQYF.

V is TRBV19 and J is TRBJ1-1; no clear D. Per the germline V gene, CDR1 is LNHDA and CDR2 is SQIVND (reference sequence). This CDR3 is built from 15 residues. The V and J ends lost 8 bases and 2 bases respectively, with 18 bases between them. This CDR3 reads CASSSPDLLNTEAFF. In nucleotides, the CDR3 is TGTGCCAGTTCATCCCCCGATCTTCTCAACACTGAAGCTTTCTTT.

The chain carries TRBV5-6 and TRBJ1-2, with D perhaps matching TRBD1 (6 bases). The CDR3 covers 13 residues. V lost 2 bases and J lost 4, with 9 bases in between. Germline CDR1 is SGHDT and CDR2 is YYEEEE. Here the CDR3 reads CASSLGGGYGYTF. The CDR3 DNA reads TGTGCCAGCAGCTTAGGAGGGGGCTATGGCTACACCTTC.

This clone was counted a single time. The chain uses TRBV5-4 and TRBJ2-5; the D gene is possibly TRBD2 (6 bases). The V gene's germline CDR1 is SGHNT and CDR2 YYREEE (reference sequence). The CDR3 totals 14 residues. The germline V and J ends were trimmed by 2 bases and 3 bases, with 11 bases remaining between them. CDR3 in DNA: TGTGCCAGCAGCTTAGGGACTGACAAAGAGACCCAGTACTTC. This translates into CASSLGTDKETQYF. Supplemented by reference TRBV5-4 and TRBJ2-5, the full variable domain reads ETGVTQSPTHLIKTRGQQVTLRCSSQSGHNTVSWYQQALGQGPQFIFQYYREEENGRGNFPPRFSGLQFPNYSSELNVNALELDDSALYLCASSLGTDKETQYFGPGTRLLVL.

The V and J genes are TRBV4-1 and TRBJ2-3, with 7 nucleotides matching TRBD1. The CDR3 consists of 16 residues. Per the germline V gene, CDR1 is MGHRA and CDR2 is YSYEKL. After removal of 6 bases from V and 8 bases from J, the junction contained 17 bases not matched to a gene. Here the CDR3 DNA reads TGCGCCAGCAGACCTTTTGGACAGGAAACTGGTGGTACGCAGTATTTT. It specifies CASRPFGQETGGTQYF.